Each of the 13 T cell receptor beta chains below was sequenced from the same sample in a study of post-analysis software for immune sequencing data (dated by TCRdb to between 2014 and 2016). Library construction relied on PCR. This sample was sequenced with an Illumina HiSeq 2500. To reduce PCR and sequencing biases, unique molecular identifiers were incorporated into the TCR beta cDNA libraries. TCRdb reran the public reads through fastp at Q25 and MiXCR, keeping productive beta chains. Every CDR3 protein is listed once, alongside the most common genes and DNA of its rows. For this sample the table gives hundreds of thousands of distinct CDR3 sequences, of which 30% were detected only once. The ten largest clones represent roughly 0.54% of the sample. Study-wide conclusions, independent of this receptor: Roughly 5 TRBV segments, including TRBV5-6, TRBV5-1 and TRBV20-1, were significantly more frequent in patients than controls.

The antigens for these receptors are not known. The sequencing input was blood. These receptors originate from a girl aged 10-17 years with multiple sclerosis.

The V and J genes are TRBV9 and TRBJ1-2; D unresolved. Germline values: CDR1 SGDLS, CDR2 YYNGEE. CDR3 length: 14 residues. The germline V and J ends were trimmed by 0 bases and 7 bases, with 13 bases remaining between them. The DNA for the CDR3 is TGTGCCAGCAGCGTAGGCGACACTTTCTCTGGCTACACCTTC. Translated: CASSVGDTFSGYTF.

In this sample, this clonotype turned up a few times. One junction end disagrees with the germline gene, perhaps due to a read error. V is TRBV29-1 and J is TRBJ1-6; 11 nucleotides line up with TRBD1. CDR1 SQVTM and CDR2 ANQGSEA come from the germline V gene. This CDR3 contains 14 residues. The CDR3 is CSAPGQGVNSPLHF. The CDR3, as DNA: TGCAGCGCTCCGGGACAGGGGGTTAATTCGCCCCTCCACTTT.

This clonotype turned up a few times. V usage is TRBV3-1 and J usage is TRBJ2-7; D not certain. The CDR3 spans 13 residues. Germline V gene lookup returns CDR1 LGHDT and CDR2 YNNKEL (reference sequence). With 5 bases removed from V and 2 bases from J, the gap between germline ends came to 10 bases. CDR3 bases: TGTGCCAGCAGCGGAGCGTATACCTACGAGCAGTACTTC. Translation: CASSGAYTYEQYF.

The chain is built from TRBV29-1 and TRBJ2-3; 9 nucleotides match TRBD1. The CDR3 extends over 14 amino acids. Germline-derived CDR1 and CDR2 are SQVTM and ANQGSEA. J gave up 5 bases and V 5 bases, and 8 bases lay outside the gene matches. CDR3 protein: CSVSGQGLGDTQYF. CDR3 in DNA: TGCAGCGTTAGTGGACAGGGGTTAGGAGATACGCAGTATTTT.

The rearrangement joins TRBV29-1 to TRBJ2-7; D ambiguous. V was pared by 4 bases and J by 0 bases, with 13 bases between. Germline lookup yields CDR1 SQVTM and CDR2 ANQGSEA. This CDR3 contains 14 residues. The CDR3 coding sequence is TGCAGCGTTGCGTTGGCTAGGAGCTCCTACGAGCAGTACTTC. This sequence encodes CSVALARSSYEQYF.

The chain links TRBV20-1 to TRBJ2-5; D is possibly TRBD2 (6 bases). The J call could be wrong; TRBJ2-7 is a better fit for the DNA end. Germline CDR1 and CDR2: DFQATT and SNEGSKA (reference sequence). The CDR3 is 14 amino acids. CDR3 residues: CSASRVGGRNEQYF. As DNA, the CDR3 is TGCAGTGCTAGCCGAGTTGGGGGGAGAAACGAGCAGTACTTC.

V is TRBV14 and J is TRBJ2-7; D is possibly TRBD2 (5 bases). Trimming took 3 bases from V and 0 from J, leaving 9 bases between them. The CDR3 has 14 residues. Germline assignment: CDR1 SGHDN and CDR2 FVKESK. Here the CDR3 reads CASSHGLSSYEQYF. CDR3 nucleotide sequence: TGTGCCAGCAGCCACGGACTGAGCTCCTACGAGCAGTACTTC.

The rearrangement uses TRBV7-2 and TRBJ2-5, with TRBD2 as a possible D gene (6 bases). V lost 5 bases and J 0 bases, leaving 16 bases between the germline ends. The CDR3 sequence is 16 residues long. The V gene's germline CDR1 is SGHTA and CDR2 FQGNSA. CDR3 bases: TGTGCCAGCAGCGGAGCCGCGGGATCGTACCAAGAGACCCAGTACTTC. Amino acids: CASSGAAGSYQETQYF.

This clonotype was seen a handful of times. The V and J genes are TRBV4-2 and TRBJ2-1, with D possibly being TRBD1 (5 bases). Trimming stripped 4 bases from V and 8 bases from J, with 15 bases between. Per germline, CDR1 LGHNA and CDR2 YNFKEQ. The CDR3 covers 14 residues. For the CDR3, the DNA is TGTGCCAGCAGCCGAGGTGAAGGGGTCGATGAGCAGTTCTTC. It is translated as CASSRGEGVDEQFF.

The chain's CDR3 is CASRWTGANEQFF. CDR3 bases: TGTGCCAGCAGGTGGACAGGAGCGAATGAGCAGTTCTTC. The chain joins TRBV2 to TRBJ2-1; 7 bases are a match to TRBD1. This CDR3 has 13 amino acids. J gave up 7 bases and V 6 bases, and 6 bases lay outside the gene matches. Germline CDR1 and CDR2: SNHLY and FYNNEI.

V is TRBV5-1 and J is TRBJ1-2; D not certain. The CDR3 length is 15 residues. V was clipped by 4 bases and J by 5 bases, with 18 bases between them. Germline V gene sequence: CDR1 SGHRS, CDR2 YFSETQ. The CDR3 DNA reads as TGCGCCAGCAGCCTAATAAGACCACAAGAGTATGGCTACACCTTC. It specifies CASSLIRPQEYGYTF. The full variable domain, completed using reference TRBV5-1 and TRBJ1-2, is KAGVTQTPRYLIKTRGQQVTLSCSPISGHRSVSWYQQTPGQGLQFLFEYFSETQRNKGNFPGRFSGRQFSNSRSEMNVSTLELGDSALYLCASSLIRPQEYGYTFGSGTRLTVV.

J is TRBJ2-7 and V is TRBV28; TRBD1 is a possible D gene (6 bases). Trimming took off 9 bases at V and 2 bases at J, with 14 bases between the two ends. This CDR3 comprises 13 residues. The germline V gene encodes CDR1 MDHEN and CDR2 SYDVKM. The DNA of the CDR3 is TGTGCCAGTCAACAGGACAGTCCCTACGAGCAGTACTTC. Protein sequence: CASQQDSPYEQYF.

This clonotype showed up just a few times. The chain uses TRBV11-2 and TRBJ1-5, with no clear D. The V end lost 3 bases, the J end lost 3 bases, and 12 bases lay between the germline ends. This CDR3 comprises 15 residues. Per germline, CDR1 SGHAT and CDR2 FQNNGV. The CDR3 region has the DNA TGTGCCAGCAGCTTTGATGGGAGGGACAATCAGCCCCAGCATTTT. Its protein product is CASSFDGRDNQPQHF. Full variable domain (remainder filled in from reference TRBV11-2 and TRBJ1-5): EAGVAQSPRYKIIEKRQSVAFWCNPISGHATLYWYQQILGQGPKLLIQFQNNGVVDDSQLPKDRFSAERLKGVDSTLKIQPAKLEDSAVYLCASSFDGRDNQPQHFGDGTRLSIL.